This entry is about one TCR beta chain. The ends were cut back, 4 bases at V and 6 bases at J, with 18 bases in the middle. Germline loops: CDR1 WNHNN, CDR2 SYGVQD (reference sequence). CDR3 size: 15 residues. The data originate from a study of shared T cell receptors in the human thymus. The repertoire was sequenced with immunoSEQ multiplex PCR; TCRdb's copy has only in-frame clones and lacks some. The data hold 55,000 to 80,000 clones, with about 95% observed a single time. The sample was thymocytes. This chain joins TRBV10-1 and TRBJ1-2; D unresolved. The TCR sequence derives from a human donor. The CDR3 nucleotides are TGCGCCAGCAGTGTGCTTTGTATCGTGGAGGATGGCTACACCTTC. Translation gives CASSVLCIVEDGYTF.